The text below deals with one T cell receptor (beta chain). This specimen belongs to a study of blood T cell repertoires in COVID-19. Germline V gives CDR1 WNHNN, CDR2 SYGVQD (reference sequence). The CDR3 runs 12 residues. V gave up 11 bases and J gave up 9 bases, with 20 bases separating them. Source study methods: The authors estimated nucleated cell counts from reference gene primer amplification. Some clones are missing from TCRdb's copy, which holds only in-frame ones; the method was immunoSEQ multiplex PCR. V and J calls and clone size are copied from that table; D and trimming were computed from the DNA. The sample gives 250,000 to 300,000 clones, approximately 91% of which show up once; around 0.9% is in the top ten. Two negative PCRs, clearance, or symptom resolution were required of recovered Cohort 3 donors.

The sequencing input was PBMCs or T cells enriched from blood (not recorded which). The chain employs TRBV10-1 and TRBJ2-7, with a weak D call TRBD2 (6 bases). This receptor was identified in a woman under 40 who had recovered from COVID-19. The CDR3: CACGTSPPGQYF. CDR3 DNA sequence: TGCGCCTGCGGGACCTCCCCGCCGGGGCAGTACTTC.